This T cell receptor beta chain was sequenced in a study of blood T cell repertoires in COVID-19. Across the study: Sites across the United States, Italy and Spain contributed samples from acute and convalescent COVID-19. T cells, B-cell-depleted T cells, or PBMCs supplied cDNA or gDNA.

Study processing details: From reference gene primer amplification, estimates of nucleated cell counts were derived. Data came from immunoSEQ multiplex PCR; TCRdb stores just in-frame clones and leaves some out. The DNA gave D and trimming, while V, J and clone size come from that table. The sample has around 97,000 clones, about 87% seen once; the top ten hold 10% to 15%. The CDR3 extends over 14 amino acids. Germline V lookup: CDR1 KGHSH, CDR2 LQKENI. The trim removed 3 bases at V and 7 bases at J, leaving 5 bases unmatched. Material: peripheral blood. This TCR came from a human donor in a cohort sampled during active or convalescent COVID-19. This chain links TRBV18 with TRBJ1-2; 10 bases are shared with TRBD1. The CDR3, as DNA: TGTGCCAGCTCACCCGACAGGGGGCAGGGTGGCTACACCTTC. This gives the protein CASSPDRGQGGYTF.